Listed below are T cell receptor beta chains from one sample, sequenced in a study of T cells in Graves' hyperthyroidism and ophthalmopathy. Each CDR3 protein is one row after TCRdb ran MiXCR on the multiplex PCR reads. The table includes around 430,000 distinct CDR3 sequences, about 15% detected once. Specimen: blood. All receptors derive from a woman in her twenties or thirties with Graves' hyperthyroidism. Both conserved end residues are part of each CDR3. Fields, in order: D gene, V gene, J gene, clone size, CDR3 protein, CDR3 DNA. The D gene is left open where the match is weak. Size tells how often a clone was seen (once, few, many) or the class of an expanded clone, and some rows leave it out.

D gene: NA
V gene: TRBV27
J gene: TRBJ2-2
clone size: many
CDR3 protein: CASSFETGELFF
CDR3 DNA: TGTGCCAGCAGTTTCGAGACCGGGGAGCTGTTTTTT

D gene: NA
V gene: TRBV6-1
J gene: TRBJ2-2
clone size: NA
CDR3 protein: CASSLWDTRTGELFF
CDR3 DNA: TGTGCCAGCAGCCTTTGGGACACTCGCACCGGGGAGCTGTTTTTT

D gene: NA
V gene: TRBV6-1
J gene: TRBJ2-7
clone size: NA
CDR3 protein: CASGRDSYEQYF
CDR3 DNA: TGTGCCAGCGGCCGGGACTCCTACGAGCAGTACTTC

D gene: NA
V gene: TRBV9
J gene: TRBJ2-5
clone size: NA
CDR3 protein: CASRPADQETQYF
CDR3 DNA: TGTGCCAGCAGGCCAGCGGATCAAGAGACCCAGTACTTC

D gene: TRBD2
V gene: TRBV6-1
J gene: TRBJ2-2
clone size: few
CDR3 protein: CAVGGGRAGVGELFF
CDR3 DNA: TGTGCCGTTGGAGGCGGGAGGGCCGGTGTCGGGGAGCTGTTTTTT

D gene: NA
V gene: TRBV28
J gene: TRBJ2-5
clone size: many
CDR3 protein: CASSPPWGGLKTQYF
CDR3 DNA: TGTGCCAGCAGTCCCCCATGGGGGGGGCTTAAGACCCAGTACTTC

D gene: TRBD1
V gene: TRBV2
J gene: TRBJ2-3
clone size: many
CDR3 protein: CASSEAGQSTDTQYF
CDR3 DNA: TGTGCCAGCAGTGAAGCGGGACAGAGCACAGATACGCAGTATTTT

D gene: TRBD2
V gene: TRBV2
J gene: TRBJ2-7
clone size: NA
CDR3 protein: CASGRGSYEQYF
CDR3 DNA: TGTGCCAGCGGGAGGGGCTCCTACGAGCAGTACTTC

D gene: NA
V gene: TRBV7-9
J gene: TRBJ2-3
clone size: many
CDR3 protein: CASSSSRGSTDTQYF
CDR3 DNA: TGTGCCAGCAGCTCTAGCCGGGGTAGCACAGATACGCAGTATTTT

D gene: TRBD1
V gene: TRBV20-1
J gene: TRBJ2-3
clone size: many
CDR3 protein: CSARRGTGTITDTQYF
CDR3 DNA: TGCAGTGCTAGACGAGGGACAGGGACTATCACAGATACGCAGTATTTT

D gene: NA
V gene: TRBV20-1
J gene: TRBJ1-1
clone size: NA
CDR3 protein: CTPLDTEAFF
CDR3 DNA: TGCACCCCCCTCGACACTGAAGCTTTCTTT

D gene: NA
V gene: TRBV27
J gene: TRBJ2-7
clone size: many
CDR3 protein: CASSLRAPGLGSYEQYF
CDR3 DNA: TGTGCCAGCAGTTTAAGGGCCCCGGGTCTGGGGTCCTACGAGCAGTACTTC

D gene: NA
V gene: TRBV5-1
J gene: TRBJ2-1
clone size: NA
CDR3 protein: CASSPGGTVNNEQFF
CDR3 DNA: TGCGCCAGCAGCCCCGGCGGGACCGTAAACAATGAGCAGTTCTTC

D gene: TRBD2
V gene: TRBV10-3
J gene: TRBJ2-1
clone size: NA
CDR3 protein: CAISETSGSPYNEQFF
CDR3 DNA: TGTGCCATCAGTGAGACTAGCGGCTCTCCCTACAATGAGCAGTTCTTC

D gene: NA
V gene: TRBV6-2/TRBV6-3
J gene: TRBJ1-3
clone size: many
CDR3 protein: CASRTGRTSGNTIYF
CDR3 DNA: TGTGCCAGCAGAACGGGACGGACCTCTGGAAACACCATATATTTT

D gene: NA
V gene: TRBV2
J gene: TRBJ1-2
clone size: few
CDR3 protein: CASRVWGNYGYTF
CDR3 DNA: TGTGCCAGCAGGGTATGGGGAAACTATGGCTACACCTTC

D gene: NA
V gene: TRBV20-1
J gene: TRBJ2-7
clone size: few
CDR3 protein: CSASGETDYEQYF
CDR3 DNA: TGCAGTGCTAGTGGGGAGACCGATTACGAGCAGTACTTC

D gene: TRBD2
V gene: TRBV18
J gene: TRBJ2-2
clone size: many
CDR3 protein: CASSPAGLAGTGELFF
CDR3 DNA: TGTGCCAGCTCACCCGCCGGACTAGCGGGCACCGGGGAGCTGTTTTTT

D gene: TRBD1
V gene: TRBV29-1
J gene: TRBJ1-1
clone size: NA
CDR3 protein: CSVAQGRSTEAFF
CDR3 DNA: TGCAGCGTGGCACAGGGGCGCAGCACTGAAGCTTTCTTT

D gene: TRBD1
V gene: TRBV18
J gene: TRBJ2-7
clone size: many
CDR3 protein: CASSPRGRNYEQYF
CDR3 DNA: TGTGCCAGCTCACCTAGGGGGCGAAACTACGAGCAGTACTTC

D gene: TRBD1
V gene: TRBV3-1
J gene: TRBJ1-1
clone size: many
CDR3 protein: CASSQDRELNTEAFF
CDR3 DNA: TGTGCCAGCAGCCAGGACAGGGAATTGAACACTGAAGCTTTCTTT

D gene: NA
V gene: TRBV29-1
J gene: TRBJ2-3
clone size: many
CDR3 protein: CSVFGLTISTDTQYF
CDR3 DNA: TGCAGCGTTTTTGGGCTAACTATTAGCACAGATACGCAGTATTTT

D gene: TRBD2
V gene: TRBV12-3/TRBV12-4
J gene: TRBJ2-1
clone size: many
CDR3 protein: CASSFASGTYEQFF
CDR3 DNA: TGTGCCAGCAGTTTCGCTAGCGGGACCTATGAGCAGTTCTTC

D gene: TRBD1
V gene: TRBV14
J gene: TRBJ2-1
clone size: few
CDR3 protein: CASSQLQGSYNEQFF
CDR3 DNA: TGTGCCAGCAGCCAACTACAGGGGTCCTACAATGAACAGTTCTTC

D gene: NA
V gene: TRBV3-1
J gene: TRBJ1-1
clone size: many
CDR3 protein: CASSQVAGSNLLNTEAFF
CDR3 DNA: TGTGCCAGCAGCCAAGTAGCGGGCAGCAACCTACTGAACACTGAAGCTTTCTTT

D gene: TRBD2
V gene: TRBV12-3/TRBV12-4
J gene: TRBJ2-2
clone size: many
CDR3 protein: CASSAGTRPYGELFF
CDR3 DNA: TGTGCCAGCAGTGCCGGGACTAGGCCCTACGGGGAGCTGTTTTTT

D gene: TRBD1
V gene: TRBV7-9
J gene: TRBJ2-7
clone size: few
CDR3 protein: CASAHARDRAYEQYF
CDR3 DNA: TGTGCCAGCGCACATGCTCGGGACAGGGCCTACGAGCAGTACTTC

D gene: TRBD2
V gene: TRBV19
J gene: TRBJ2-1
clone size: NA
CDR3 protein: CASSASSGSISEQFF
CDR3 DNA: TGTGCCAGTAGTGCATCTAGCGGGAGTATTAGTGAGCAGTTCTTC

D gene: NA
V gene: TRBV11-3
J gene: TRBJ2-1
clone size: few
CDR3 protein: CASSSGSGDNEQFF
CDR3 DNA: TGTGCCAGCAGCTCCGGCTCGGGTGACAATGAGCAGTTCTTC

D gene: NA
V gene: TRBV30
J gene: TRBJ2-1
clone size: many
CDR3 protein: CAWSASVGWEQFF
CDR3 DNA: TGTGCCTGGAGTGCCTCGGTAGGGTGGGAGCAGTTCTTC

D gene: TRBD2
V gene: TRBV28
J gene: TRBJ2-3
clone size: few
CDR3 protein: CASLGGGLGADTQYF
CDR3 DNA: TGTGCCAGCCTTGGGGGAGGGCTCGGGGCAGATACGCAGTATTTT

D gene: NA
V gene: TRBV30
J gene: TRBJ2-1
clone size: few
CDR3 protein: CACRAAQTYNEQFF
CDR3 DNA: TGTGCCTGCCGGGCAGCCCAGACCTACAATGAGCAGTTCTTC

D gene: TRBD2
V gene: TRBV12-3/TRBV12-4
J gene: TRBJ2-7
clone size: NA
CDR3 protein: CASSNYGGSYEQYF
CDR3 DNA: TGTGCCAGCAGTAACTATGGCGGGAGTTACGAGCAGTACTTC

D gene: NA
V gene: TRBV7-2
J gene: TRBJ1-3
clone size: few
CDR3 protein: CASSLAPLAAGNTIYF
CDR3 DNA: TGTGCCAGCAGCTTAGCGCCCCTCGCCGCCGGAAACACCATATATTTT

D gene: NA
V gene: TRBV5-1
J gene: TRBJ2-3
clone size: NA
CDR3 protein: CANSLWLGGAASTDTQYF
CDR3 DNA: TGCGCCAACAGCTTGTGGCTCGGTGGGGCGGCTAGCACAGATACGCAGTATTTT

D gene: NA
V gene: TRBV19
J gene: TRBJ2-1
clone size: NA
CDR3 protein: CASSIGTARPSYNGQFF
CDR3 DNA: TGTGCCAGTAGTATTGGAACAGCCAGGCCCTCCTACAATGGGCAGTTCTTC

D gene: TRBD1
V gene: TRBV11-3
J gene: TRBJ2-3
clone size: few
CDR3 protein: CASSQYPGQGLDTQYF
CDR3 DNA: TGTGCCAGCAGCCAATACCCGGGACAGGGCTTGGATACGCAGTATTTT

D gene: NA
V gene: TRBV25-1
J gene: TRBJ1-5
clone size: NA
CDR3 protein: CASSKGKQPQHF
CDR3 DNA: TGTGCCAGCAGTAAGGGGAAACAGCCCCAGCATTTT

D gene: NA
V gene: TRBV11-2
J gene: TRBJ2-6
clone size: many
CDR3 protein: CASSPDLYGANVLTF
CDR3 DNA: TGTGCCAGCAGTCCCGACCTTTACGGGGCCAACGTCCTGACTTTC

D gene: TRBD1
V gene: TRBV7-2
J gene: TRBJ2-1
clone size: many
CDR3 protein: CASRQGGQGYNEQFF
CDR3 DNA: TGTGCCAGCAGGCAGGGGGGACAGGGGTACAATGAGCAGTTCTTC

D gene: TRBD1
V gene: TRBV19
J gene: TRBJ1-5
clone size: NA
CDR3 protein: CASRQGTGGAQPQHF
CDR3 DNA: TGTGCCAGTAGGCAGGGGACAGGGGGGGCGCAGCCCCAGCATTTT

D gene: TRBD1
V gene: TRBV20-1
J gene: TRBJ1-5
clone size: NA
CDR3 protein: CSARVGDRRYSNQPQHF
CDR3 DNA: TGCAGTGCCCGGGTGGGGGACAGAAGATATAGCAATCAGCCCCAGCATTTT

D gene: NA
V gene: TRBV24-1
J gene: TRBJ1-4
clone size: NA
CDR3 protein: CATSGGLGEKLFF
CDR3 DNA: TGTGCCACCAGTGGGGGGTTGGGTGAAAAACTGTTTTTT

D gene: NA
V gene: TRBV5-1
J gene: TRBJ2-7
clone size: few
CDR3 protein: CASSRTGTGYEQYF
CDR3 DNA: TGCGCCAGCAGCCGCACCGGGACGGGCTACGAGCAGTACTTC